What follows are 8 T cell receptor beta chains derived from one specimen sequenced in a study of blood T cells in healthy people across ages (dated by TCRdb to 2014 to 2015). The library was built by means of 5' RACE. The data were produced on an Illumina HiSeq 2500. A second roughly 7 to 12 cycle PCR used a sample-barcoded 5' primer and a J-beta primer mix. TCRdb handled the public reads itself, with Q25 trimming in fastp and clone calling in MiXCR, and kept productive beta chains. Duplicate CDR3 protein sequences are folded into a single record with the most common DNA and genes. Here the sample has some 1.4 million distinct CDR3 sequences; around 39% occur a single time. The ten biggest clones cover around 8% of the sample. Sequencing used blood. The receptor source for this set is a woman between 18 and 29 years old in good health.

V usage is TRBV4-2 and J usage is TRBJ2-2; D gene ambiguous. V dropped 2 bases and J dropped 4 bases, with 5 bases sitting between them. Germline lookup yields CDR1 LGHNA and CDR2 YNFKEQ. The CDR3 length is 13 residues. The CDR3 DNA is TGTGCCAGCAGCCAAACCCTCACCGGGGAGCTGTTTTTT. It codes for CASSQTLTGELFF.

J is TRBJ2-3 and V is TRBV3-1; no reliable D call. The CDR3 runs 13 residues. Germline CDR1 reads LGHDT; CDR2 reads YNNKEL (reference sequence). The V gene lost 3 bases and the J gene lost 10 bases, with 14 bases spanning the gap. In nucleotides, the CDR3 is TGTGCCAGCAGCCAGGCCGAACTGGGATCGCAGTATTTT. Protein sequence: CASSQAELGSQYF.

This clonotype appeared a few times. The rearrangement links TRBV28 to TRBJ2-3; D remains unclear. Germline loops: CDR1 MDHEN, CDR2 SYDVKM. Trimming removed 8 bases from V and 9 bases from J, with 12 bases in between. The CDR3 has 11 residues. The CDR3 sequence: CASLVAKTQYF. The CDR3 coding sequence is TGTGCCAGCCTGGTTGCGAAAACGCAGTATTTT.

V is TRBV5-1 and J is TRBJ2-4; D unresolved. V lost 4 bases to trimming and J lost 13 bases, with 27 bases between them. Germline CDR1 is SGHRS and CDR2 is YFSETQ. This CDR3 is built from 16 residues. CDR3 coding DNA: TGCGCCAGCAGCCCCGACGAGACGAAATACTACAATGAGCAGTACTTC. Amino acid sequence: CASSPDETKYYNEQYF.

This rearrangement joins TRBV25-1 to TRBJ2-1; 7 bases fit TRBD2. The ends lost 2 bases at V and 4 bases at J; junction bases unmatched: 2. CDR1 and CDR2 from the germline V gene are MGHDK and SYGVNS. CDR3 size: 14 residues. The CDR3 nucleotides are TGTGCCAGCAGTGAAGGGGGGGGATACAATGAGCAGTTCTTC. Translation: CASSEGGGYNEQFF.

This clonotype was counted only a few times. The chain is built from TRBV7-2 and TRBJ2-1, with TRBD2 matching over 7 bases. This CDR3 contains 14 residues. V shed 4 bases and J 4 bases; nucleotides not matched to a gene: 4. Germline assignment: CDR1 SGHTA and CDR2 FQGNSA. CDR3 bases: TGTGCCAGCAGCTCTAGCGGAATGTACAATGAGCAGTTCTTC. It codes for CASSSSGMYNEQFF.

This clonotype was found a few times. This sequence joins TRBV12-3 or TRBV12-4 and TRBJ2-7; D may be TRBD2 (6 bases). The CDR3 totals 16 residues. Trimming took 3 bases from V and 7 from J, leaving 22 bases between them. CDR3 sequence: CASSFPRGSAYNEQYF. The DNA for the CDR3 is TGTGCCAGCAGTTTTCCCCGGGGGAGCGCCTACAATGAGCAGTACTTC.

The chain has TRBV24-1 and TRBJ2-7; no reliable D call. This CDR3 has 11 amino acids. Trimming shortened V by 4 bases and J by 7 bases, and 7 bases separated the two germline ends. The germline V gene encodes CDR1 KGHDR and CDR2 SFDVKD. CDR3 nucleotide sequence: TGTGCCACCAGTGACGTTAATGAGCAGTACTTC. Its translation is CATSDVNEQYF.